The 9 T cell receptor beta chains below were found in one sample sequenced in a study of T cell repertoires in cytomegalovirus infection (dated 2019 in TCRdb). Which antigens these TCRs recognize remains unknown. The sequencing machine was an Illumina HiSeq 1500. The raw public reads went through TCRdb reprocessing: fastp at Q25, MiXCR clone calling, in-frame beta chains kept. For every CDR3 protein sequence, its rows merge into one entry that carries the most common genes and DNA. The table for this sample lists hundreds of thousands of distinct CDR3 sequences; approximately 33% of them were counted only once. Around an eighth of the sample is held by the ten biggest clonotypes. The treatment or condition label of this sample denotes: in vitro stimulation with specific CMV peptide epitopes to enrich CMV-specific T cells. The input for sequencing was cultured CD8+ T cells from PBMCs, taken from culture after CMV antigen stimulation. These receptors all stem from a human donor in good health (CMV status not recorded). Some clones in this sample may be carry-over from other donors' samples.

This clonotype was seen ten or more times. This chain links TRBV11-1 with TRBJ2-1, with 11 bases lining up with TRBD2. V shed 1 base, J shed 8 bases, and the junction held 4 bases outside the gene matches. Germline V gene sequence: CDR1 SGHAT, CDR2 FQDESV (reference sequence). CDR3 length equals 15 residues. The CDR3 nucleotides are TGTGCCAGCAGCTTAGAAGGTAGCGGGGGGGATGAGCAGTTCTTC. It specifies CASSLEGSGGDEQFF. The entire variable domain, with the rest obtained from reference TRBV11-1 and TRBJ2-1, is as follows: EAEVAQSPRYKITEKSQAVAFWCDPISGHATLYWYRQILGQGPELLVQFQDESVVDDSQLPKDRFSAERLKGVDSTLKIQPAELGDSAMYLCASSLEGSGGDEQFFGPGTRLTVL.

The chain employs TRBV6-1 and TRBJ2-7, with a weak D call TRBD1 (6 bases). This CDR3 spans 16 amino acids. CDR1 MNHNS and CDR2 SASEGT come from the germline V gene. V lost 4 bases and J lost 0, with 16 bases in between. Here the CDR3 DNA reads TGTGCCAGCAGTGGGTACAGGGCCCTCGACTCCTACGAGCAGTACGTC. Protein sequence: CASSGYRALDSYEQYV.

V and J are TRBV7-9 and TRBJ2-5, with D perhaps TRBD2 (5 bases). This CDR3 comprises 15 residues. The V and J ends lost 1 base and 7 bases respectively, with 16 bases between them. Germline V gene lookup returns CDR1 SEHNR and CDR2 FQNEAQ (reference sequence). DNA of the CDR3: TGTGCCAGCAGCTTAGAGGAACTAGTTAAGAGGACCCAGTACTTC. This sequence encodes CASSLEELVKRTQYF.

This clonotype was counted only a few times. The chain is built from TRBV12-3 or TRBV12-4 and TRBJ2-7; D uncertain. Trimming pared 0 bases from V and 0 bases from J, leaving 9 bases between. The CDR3 runs 15 residues. CDR3 amino acids: CASSLAKRPSYEQYF. CDR3 DNA: TGTGCCAGCAGTTTAGCTAAACGGCCCTCCTACGAGCAGTACTTC.

The rearrangement uses TRBV20-1 and TRBJ2-3; 11 bases line up with TRBD1. There are 15 residues in the CDR3. The germline CDR1 and CDR2 sequences are DFQATT and SNEGSKA (reference sequence). V lost 5 bases and J lost 5; bases outside the gene matches: 9. DNA of the CDR3: TGCAGTGCTTCCGGGACAGGGGGGCGTAGAGATACGCAGTATTTT. It codes for CSASGTGGRRDTQYF.

V usage is TRBV7-8 and J usage is TRBJ1-1, with D maybe TRBD1 (6 bases). Trimming removed 0 bases from V and 10 bases from J, with 15 bases in between. This CDR3 region has 14 residues. In germline, CDR1 is SGHVS, CDR2 FQNEAQ. The CDR3: CASSLAGTLGTAFF. CDR3 DNA sequence: TGTGCCAGCAGCTTAGCCGGGACATTGGGGACAGCTTTCTTT.

This clonotype was detected a few times. This chain uses TRBV7-9 with TRBJ2-3; 8 bases align to TRBD2. This CDR3 is 16 amino acids long. The J segment lost 4 bases and the V segment lost 4 bases, leaving 10 bases of the junction unmatched. Germline CDR1 and CDR2: SEHNR and FQNEAQ (reference sequence). DNA for the CDR3: TGTGCCAGCAGCTCTCCGGGGGCGGGGGGCGCAGATACGCAGTATTTT. Its protein product is CASSSPGAGGADTQYF.

The chain carries TRBV6-1 and TRBJ2-1; D might be TRBD2 (5 bases). Per the germline V gene, CDR1 is MNHNS and CDR2 is SASEGT. This CDR3 has 14 amino acids. The V gene lost 2 bases and the J gene lost 10 bases, with 15 bases spanning the gap. This CDR3 reads CASSELTTSWEQFF. The CDR3 bases are TGTGCCAGCAGTGAACTGACTACCTCATGGGAGCAGTTCTTC.

This clonotype was seen repeatedly, ten times or more. The V call is TRBV7-2, the J call TRBJ2-7; 8 bases fit TRBD1. Germline CDR1 and CDR2: SGHTA and FQGNSA. V lost 2 bases and J lost 0; bases outside the gene matches: 9. This CDR3 has 17 residues. The CDR3 DNA is TGTGCCAGCAGCTTACCAGCCCGTGGGACAGGCTCCTACGAGCAGTACTTC. It codes for CASSLPARGTGSYEQYF.